This TCR beta chain appears in the sequencing data of a study of blood T cell repertoires in COVID-19. Across the whole study: Some COVID-19 samples were acute and others convalescent; all came from the United States, Italy and Spain.

Measured with immunoSEQ multiplex PCR; TCRdb has only the in-frame clones, and not every one. The sample lists around 450,000 clones, about 90% occurring once. Clinical history as reported by participants underpinned cohort assignment. The CDR3 totals 16 residues. V trimming: 4 bases; J trimming: 5 bases; junction bases outside the gene matches: 8. Germline CDR1 LNHDA, CDR2 SQIVND (reference sequence). The sample was PBMCs or T cells enriched from blood (not recorded which). The chain has TRBV19 and TRBJ1-1; 12 bases align to TRBD1. The sequence came from a woman younger than 35 who had recovered from COVID-19. The CDR3: CASSSRDRGPGTEAFF. As DNA, the CDR3 is TGTGCCAGTAGTAGCCGGGACAGGGGGCCGGGGACTGAAGCTTTCTTT.